This entry lists 23 T cell receptor beta chains sequenced from one sample in a study of regulatory T cells in long-lasting Graves disease. Relying on iRepertoire HTBI primers and Arm-PCR of CDR3 regions, the team built TCR beta libraries. TCRdb redid the calling of the multiplex PCR reads with MiXCR, one entry per CDR3 protein. The sample has roughly 420,000 distinct CDR3 sequences, approximately 14% seen once. The sample's time point: newly diagnosed GD, antithyroid drugs for less than 3 months. The TCR library was made from RNA extracted from PBMCs. The data also belong to a second study, concerning T cells in Graves' hyperthyroidism and ophthalmopathy.

The sample in question was peripheral blood mononuclear cells (PBMCs), obtained at new diagnosis, from a patient treated with antithyroid drugs. Receptors were obtained from a woman aged 45-65 years with Graves disease.

This clonotype has a count of ten or more. The genes are TRBV28 and TRBJ2-7; D may be TRBD1 (6 bases). V was pared by 5 bases and J by 2 bases, with 13 bases between. Germline V gives CDR1 MDHEN, CDR2 SYDVKM. This CDR3 is 14 amino acids long. The CDR3 DNA follows: TGTGCCAGCAGTGCCGGGACAAGAACCTACGAGCAGTACTTC. It yields the protein CASSAGTRTYEQYF. Drawing the rest from reference TRBV28 and TRBJ2-7, the complete variable domain is DVKVTQSSRYLVKRTGEKVFLECVQDMDHENMFWYRQDPGLGLRLIYFSYDVKMKEKGDIPEGYSVSREKKERFSLILESASTNQTSMYLCASSAGTRTYEQYFGPGTRLTVT.

The chain has TRBV9 and TRBJ2-7; TRBD1 agrees at 9 bases. The CDR3 totals 14 residues. Germline CDR1 reads SGDLS; CDR2 reads YYNGEE. V gave up 3 bases and J gave up 2 bases; unmatched junction bases: 3. CDR3 amino acids: CASSAGQGPYEQYF. CDR3 DNA sequence: TGTGCCAGCAGCGCGGGACAGGGTCCCTACGAGCAGTACTTC.

This clonotype has at least ten counts. The chain carries TRBV6-2 or TRBV6-3 and TRBJ1-1; D not resolved. The CDR3 is 14 residues long. Looked up from germline, CDR1 is MNHEY and CDR2 is SVGEGT. Trimming left V 0 bases short and J 3 bases short, with 8 bases between. The CDR3 reads CASSYSIRDTEAFF. In nucleotides, the CDR3 is TGTGCCAGCAGTTACTCGATTAGGGACACTGAAGCTTTCTTT.

A note on this clonotype: An end of the junction differs from the germline gene, which may be a read error. The V and J genes are TRBV5-6 and TRBJ2-1, with TRBD2 matching 7 bases. There are 13 residues in the CDR3. Germline-derived CDR1 and CDR2 are SGHDT and YYEEEE. The CDR3 loop reads CASSGDPGGRGLF. CDR3 bases: TGTGCCAGCAGCGGGGACCCGGGCGGGAGAGGGCTCTTC. Filled out from reference TRBV5-6 and TRBJ2-1, the complete variable domain reads DAGVTQSPTHLIKTRGQQVTLRCSPKSGHDTVSWYQQALGQGPQFIFQYYEEEERQRGNFPDRFSGHQFPNYSSELNVNALLLGDSALYLCASSGDPGGRGLFGPGTRLTVL.

This clonotype was observed a few times. The chain links TRBV6-5 to TRBJ2-7, with 10 bases that match TRBD2. Looked up from germline, CDR1 is MNHEY and CDR2 is SVGAGI. The CDR3 has 16 amino acids. V trimming: 2 bases; J trimming: 1 base; junction bases outside the gene matches: 5. CDR3 loop: CASSYGSGRVSYEQYF. As DNA, the CDR3 is TGTGCCAGCAGTTACGGAAGCGGGAGGGTGTCCTACGAGCAGTACTTC.

In its sample, this clonotype was seen many times. The chain is built from TRBV7-2 and TRBJ2-1, with D perhaps TRBD1 or TRBD2 (5 bases each). The germline V gene encodes CDR1 SGHTA and CDR2 FQGNSA. The V and J ends lost 2 bases and 9 bases respectively, with 17 bases between them. This CDR3 comprises 15 residues. The CDR3 coding sequence is TGTGCCAGCAGCTTACCCGGGACGGCGGGTCGTGAGCAGTTCTTC. This codes for CASSLPGTAGREQFF.

In its sample, this clonotype was seen a few times. The chain carries TRBV7-3 and TRBJ1-2; 7 nucleotides agree with TRBD1. CDR1 SGHTA and CDR2 FQGTGA come from the germline V gene. J gave up 2 bases and V 5 bases, and 8 bases lay outside the gene matches. The CDR3 has 15 amino acids. The CDR3 loop is CASSPLTGPNYGYTF. CDR3 DNA: TGTGCCAGCAGCCCCTTGACAGGGCCGAACTATGGCTACACCTTC.

This clonotype appeared a few times. The chain joins TRBV19 to TRBJ2-7, with D possibly matching TRBD1 (5 bases). This CDR3 has 14 amino acids. Deletions cut 5 bases from V and 6 bases from J, with 17 bases between. Germline V gene lookup returns CDR1 LNHDA and CDR2 SQIVND (reference sequence). The CDR3 nucleotides are TGTGCCAGTAGTGTCCCCTCCGGACAAACCGAGCAGTACTTC. This translates into CASSVPSGQTEQYF.

The CDR3 DNA reads TGTGCCAGCAGCAAAGGGGTTTGGTCTAGCGGGAGGACTTACACCGGGGAGCTGTTTTTT. Translating gives CASSKGVWSSGRTYTGELFF. The chain couples TRBV7-9 to TRBJ2-2; 11 positions agree with TRBD2. V lost 5 bases and J lost 3; bases outside the gene matches: 17. Germline V gene data show CDR1 as SEHNR and CDR2 as FQNEAQ (reference sequence). The CDR3 has 20 residues.

Ten or more counts support this clonotype. The V and J genes are TRBV7-6 and TRBJ2-7; D ambiguous. The CDR3 totals 16 residues. From germline, CDR1 is SGHVS and CDR2 FNYEAQ. V lost 1 base and J 6 bases, leaving 19 bases between the germline ends. The DNA of the CDR3 is TGTGCCAGCAGCTTAGTATCAGCCGAGACAATGGGCGAGCAGTACTTC. Amino acids: CASSLVSAETMGEQYF.

This clonotype occurred a few times. V gene TRBV19 combines with J gene TRBJ1-1; TRBD1 matches at 7 bases. The CDR3 has 14 residues. After removal of 5 bases from V and 7 bases from J, the junction contained 10 bases not matched to a gene. The germline V gene has CDR1 LNHDA and CDR2 SQIVND (reference sequence). The CDR3 here is CASSETGFDDEAFF. The CDR3 coding sequence is TGTGCCAGTAGTGAGACAGGGTTCGACGATGAAGCTTTCTTT.

The CDR3 bases are TGTGCCAGCACCTTTCGGGGACAGGGTCAAGAGACCCAGTACTTC. This sequence encodes CASTFRGQGQETQYF. The chain couples TRBV9 to TRBJ2-5, with TRBD1 matching 9 bases. Germline CDR1 is SGDLS and CDR2 is YYNGEE. V dropped 6 bases and J dropped 2; count of bases not matched to a gene: 8. The CDR3 covers 15 residues.

This clonotype was counted between two and nine times. The V call is TRBV11-2, the J call TRBJ2-3; D remains ambiguous. The CDR3 has 14 residues. CDR1 is SGHAT, CDR2 FQNNGV, per germline. V shed 3 bases and J shed 4 bases, with 11 bases lying between them. This CDR3 reads CASSLASVADTQYF. The CDR3 DNA sequence: TGTGCCAGCAGCTTGGCTAGTGTTGCAGATACGCAGTATTTT.

A word on this clonotype: A much larger clone differs from this one at a single base, so this may be a read error. The V gene is TRBV18, the J gene TRBJ1-2; 10 nucleotides agree with TRBD1. Looked up from germline, CDR1 is KGHSH and CDR2 is LQKENI. The CDR3 has 14 residues. CDR3 bases: TGTGCCGGCTCAACCGGGACAGGGGACTATGGCTACACCTTC. Protein: CAGSTGTGDYGYTF.

CDR3 in DNA: TGTGCCACCCAGACCGGGACTAGCGGGGACGCAGATACGCAGTATTTT. This codes for CATQTGTSGDADTQYF. V gene TRBV10-3 combines with J gene TRBJ2-3; TRBD2 aligns across 13 bases. Trimming took 10 bases from V and 4 from J; bases not matched to a gene: 11. The CDR3 has 16 residues. Germline CDR1 reads ENHRY; CDR2 reads SYGVKD.

In its sample, this clonotype was seen many times. The chain couples TRBV2 to TRBJ1-2; 8 positions agree with TRBD1. The CDR3 extends over 13 amino acids. Germline CDR1 and CDR2: SNHLY and FYNNEI. Trimming took 4 bases from V and 5 from J; bases not matched to a gene: 3. Here the CDR3 reads CASSVGQEYGYTF. Written as DNA, the CDR3 is TGTGCCAGCAGTGTGGGACAGGAATATGGCTACACCTTC.

The chain carries TRBV20-1 and TRBJ2-1, with D possibly being TRBD1 or TRBD2 (7 bases each). V was cut by 3 bases and J by 2 bases, with 26 bases left in between. This CDR3 region has 19 residues. In germline, CDR1 is DFQATT, CDR2 SNEGSKA (reference sequence). The CDR3 loop is CSARWEGAVQEGTYNEQFF. CDR3 in DNA: TGCAGTGCTAGGTGGGAGGGGGCGGTACAAGAAGGAACCTACAATGAGCAGTTCTTC.

Note on this clonotype: This clone may be a read error of a much larger clone one base away. The rearrangement links TRBV7-3 to TRBJ2-2; TRBD2 agrees at 7 bases. Germline CDR1 reads SGHTA; CDR2 reads FQGTGA. The CDR3 is 16 amino acids. The V segment lost 4 bases and the J segment 7 bases; nucleotides outside the gene matches: 12. The CDR3 is CASSYTGRGVDGELFF. In nucleotides, the CDR3 is TGTGCCAGCAGCTATACCGGACGGGGGGTCGACGGGGAGCTGTTTTTT.

This clonotype was counted at least ten times. The CDR3 here is CASSRGRNYGYTF. CDR3 bases: TGTGCCAGCAGCAGGGGACGGAACTATGGCTACACCTTC. The gene calls are TRBV2 and TRBJ1-2, with D perhaps matching TRBD1 (6 bases). CDR3 length: 13 amino acids. From germline, CDR1 is SNHLY and CDR2 FYNNEI. The V end was cut by 6 bases, the J end by 2 bases, with 10 bases between. Looking up the rest from reference TRBV2 and TRBJ1-2 gives the full variable domain: EPEVTQTPSHQVTQMGQEVILRCVPISNHLYFYWYRQILGQKVEFLVSFYNNEISEKSEIFDDQFSVERPDGSNFTLKIRSTKLEDSAMYFCASSRGRNYGYTFGSGTRLTVV.

This clonotype showed up just a few times. The chain is built from TRBV2 and TRBJ2-7, with D unresolved. Looked up from germline, CDR1 is SNHLY and CDR2 is FYNNEI. This CDR3 region has 15 residues. Trimming removed 1 base at V and 1 base at J, with 11 bases between. CDR3 residues: CASSEGRAPSYEQYF. The DNA for the CDR3 is TGTGCCAGCAGTGAAGGACGGGCGCCGTCCTACGAGCAGTACTTC.

The chain couples TRBV6-1 to TRBJ2-2, with D possibly matching TRBD2 (5 bases). Trimming took off 6 bases at V and 2 bases at J, with 13 bases between the two ends. The CDR3 consists of 15 residues. Germline CDR1 is MNHNS and CDR2 is SASEGT. This chain's CDR3 is CASRRRTFNTGELFF. For the CDR3, the DNA is TGTGCCAGCAGAAGGAGGACGTTCAACACCGGGGAGCTGTTTTTT.

The table lists this clonotype with many counts. In nucleotides, the CDR3 is TGTGCCAGCAATCATCTGAAGGATACGCAGTATTTT. This translates into CASNHLKDTQYF. The rearrangement joins TRBV28 to TRBJ2-3, with unresolved D. The CDR3 sequence is 12 residues long. Germline assignment: CDR1 MDHEN and CDR2 SYDVKM. V dropped 7 bases and J dropped 6 bases, with 11 bases sitting between them.

This clonotype was picked up a small number of times. The rearrangement joins TRBV19 to TRBJ2-2; D is perhaps TRBD1 or TRBD2 (7 bases each). V shed 2 bases and J shed 3 bases, with 13 bases lying between them. This CDR3 is 16 amino acids long. Germline values: CDR1 LNHDA, CDR2 SQIVND (reference sequence). CDR3 coding DNA: TGTGCCAGTAGTATAAGTGGGAGGGGGCACACCGGGGAGCTGTTTTTT. It is translated as CASSISGRGHTGELFF.